This entry features one T cell receptor (beta chain) sequence. Profiling relied on immunoSEQ multiplex PCR, and the TCRdb table lists in-frame clones only, not all of them. The table includes about 46,000 clones, less than 90% detected once. The V gene lost 2 bases and the J gene lost 4 bases, with 12 bases spanning the gap. Per germline, CDR1 SGDLS and CDR2 YYNGEE. The CDR3 consists of 14 residues. This sample was taken from a study of blood T cell repertoires in COVID-19. Whole-study context: From T cells, B-cell-depleted T cells, or PBMCs came the material, which was cDNA or gDNA.

The sample taken for sequencing was peripheral blood. The sequence came from a man aged 55 to 69 with acute or convalescent COVID-19. The rearrangement uses TRBV9 and TRBJ1-2, with D perhaps TRBD1 (5 bases). The CDR3 protein is CASSVQGSAYGYTF. The CDR3 region has the DNA TGTGCCAGCAGCGTGCAGGGAAGCGCCTATGGCTACACCTTC.